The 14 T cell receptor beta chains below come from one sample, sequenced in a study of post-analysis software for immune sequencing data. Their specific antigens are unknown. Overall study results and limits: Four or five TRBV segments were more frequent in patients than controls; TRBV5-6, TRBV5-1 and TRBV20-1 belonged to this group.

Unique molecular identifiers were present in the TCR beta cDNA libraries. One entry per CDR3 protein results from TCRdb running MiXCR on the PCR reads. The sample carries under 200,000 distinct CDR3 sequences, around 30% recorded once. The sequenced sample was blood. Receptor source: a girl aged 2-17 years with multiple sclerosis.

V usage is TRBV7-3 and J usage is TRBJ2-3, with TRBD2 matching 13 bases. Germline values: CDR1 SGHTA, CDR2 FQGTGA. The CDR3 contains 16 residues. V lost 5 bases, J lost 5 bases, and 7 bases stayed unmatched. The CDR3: CASSQGTSGAEDTQYF. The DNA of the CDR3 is TGTGCCAGCAGCCAAGGGACTAGCGGGGCTGAAGATACGCAGTATTTT.

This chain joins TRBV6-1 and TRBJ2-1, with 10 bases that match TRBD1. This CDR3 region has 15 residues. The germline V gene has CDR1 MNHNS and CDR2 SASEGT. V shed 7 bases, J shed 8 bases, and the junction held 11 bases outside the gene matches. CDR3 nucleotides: TGTGCCAGCACCCCGGGACAGGGGTTAAGCTATGAGCAGTTCTTC. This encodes CASTPGQGLSYEQFF.

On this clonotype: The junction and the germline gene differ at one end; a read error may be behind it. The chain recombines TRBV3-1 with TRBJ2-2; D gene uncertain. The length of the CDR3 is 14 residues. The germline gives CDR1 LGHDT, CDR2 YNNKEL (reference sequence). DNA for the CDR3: TGCGCCAGCAGTCCAACAGTTAACACCGGGGAGCTGTTTTTT. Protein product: CASSPTVNTGELFF.

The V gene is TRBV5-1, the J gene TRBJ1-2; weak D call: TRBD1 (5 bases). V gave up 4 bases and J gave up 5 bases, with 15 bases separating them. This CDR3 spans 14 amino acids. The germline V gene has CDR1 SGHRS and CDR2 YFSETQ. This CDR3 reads CASSPGVGAYGYTF. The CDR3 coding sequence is TGCGCCAGCAGCCCCGGGGTAGGGGCATATGGCTACACCTTC.

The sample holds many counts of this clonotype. The CDR3, as DNA: TGTGCCAGCAGCTCGGAGACCCAGTACTTC. Its protein product is CASSSETQYF. The chain has TRBV11-1 and TRBJ2-5, with unresolved D. Trimming stripped 4 bases from V and 5 bases from J, with 2 bases between. Germline CDR1 SGHAT, CDR2 FQDESV (reference sequence). The CDR3 length is 10 residues.

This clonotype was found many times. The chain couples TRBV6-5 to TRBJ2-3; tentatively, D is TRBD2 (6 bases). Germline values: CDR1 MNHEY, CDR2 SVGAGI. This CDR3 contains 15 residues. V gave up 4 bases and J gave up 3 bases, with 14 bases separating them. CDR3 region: CASSSYGSATDTQYF. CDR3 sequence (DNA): TGTGCCAGCAGTTCTTACGGGAGTGCTACAGATACGCAGTATTTT.

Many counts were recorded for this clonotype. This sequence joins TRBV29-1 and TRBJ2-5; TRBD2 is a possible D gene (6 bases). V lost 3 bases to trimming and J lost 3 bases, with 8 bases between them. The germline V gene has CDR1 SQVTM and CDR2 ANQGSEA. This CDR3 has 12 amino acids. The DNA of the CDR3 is TGCAGCGTTGAGGGCGGGGAAGAGACCCAGTACTTC. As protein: CSVEGGEETQYF.

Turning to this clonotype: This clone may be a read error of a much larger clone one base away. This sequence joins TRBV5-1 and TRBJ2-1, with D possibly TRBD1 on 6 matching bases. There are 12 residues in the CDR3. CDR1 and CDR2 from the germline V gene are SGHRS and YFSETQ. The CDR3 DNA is TGCGCCTGCAGCGAACAGGGAAATGAGCAGTTCTTC. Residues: CACSEQGNEQFF.

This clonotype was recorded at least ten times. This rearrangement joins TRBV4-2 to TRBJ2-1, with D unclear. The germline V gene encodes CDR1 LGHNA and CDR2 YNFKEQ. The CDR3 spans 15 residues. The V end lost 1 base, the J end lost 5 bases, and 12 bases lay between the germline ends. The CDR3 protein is CASSQGSGPDNEQFF. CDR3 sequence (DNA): TGTGCCAGCAGCCAAGGGTCCGGACCCGACAATGAGCAGTTCTTC.

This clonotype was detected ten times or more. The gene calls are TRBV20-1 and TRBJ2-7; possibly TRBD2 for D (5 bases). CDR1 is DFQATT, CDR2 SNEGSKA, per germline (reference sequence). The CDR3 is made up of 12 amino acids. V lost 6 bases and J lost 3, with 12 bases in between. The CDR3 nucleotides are TGCAGTGCACGCACGGGAAACTACGAGCAGTACTTC. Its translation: CSARTGNYEQYF.

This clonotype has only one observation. The CDR3 region is CASSMDRSYQPQHF. DNA for the CDR3: TGTGCCAGTAGTATGGACAGGTCCTATCAGCCCCAGCATTTT. The chain has TRBV19 and TRBJ1-5; 7 bases map to TRBD1. Germline CDR1 and CDR2: LNHDA and SQIVND (reference sequence). V lost 3 bases, J lost 5 bases, and 4 bases stayed unmatched. CDR3 length: 14 residues.

In DNA form, the CDR3 reads TGTGCCAGCAGCACCCGACAGGCTAAGGGCGAGCAGTACTTC. It encodes CASSTRQAKGEQYF. J is TRBJ2-5 and V is TRBV5-6; the D gene is possibly TRBD1 (6 bases). Near its end, the DNA agrees better with TRBJ2-7, so the J call may be wrong. This CDR3 contains 14 residues. From germline, CDR1 is SGHDT and CDR2 YYEEEE.

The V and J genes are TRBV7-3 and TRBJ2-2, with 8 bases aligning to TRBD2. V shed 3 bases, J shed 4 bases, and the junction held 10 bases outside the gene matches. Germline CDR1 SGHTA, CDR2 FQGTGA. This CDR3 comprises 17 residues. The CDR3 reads CASSLAGGFPGTGELFF. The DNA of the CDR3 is TGTGCCAGCAGCTTGGCGGGGGGTTTTCCGGGCACCGGGGAGCTGTTTTTT.

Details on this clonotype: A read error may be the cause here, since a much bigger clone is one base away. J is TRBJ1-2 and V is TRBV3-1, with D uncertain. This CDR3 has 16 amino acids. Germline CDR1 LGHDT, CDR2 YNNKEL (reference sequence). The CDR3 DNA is TGTGCCAGCAGCCAGGTTCTCGGCAGCACTAACTATGGCGACACCTTC. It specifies CASSQVLGSTNYGDTF.